Below, 2 T cell receptor beta chains from the same sample are listed, as sequenced in a study of T-cell memory formation after mild COVID-19. TCRdb recomputed calls from the 5' RACE reads with MiXCR, one row per CDR3 protein. The sample lists fewer than 550,000 distinct CDR3 sequences; around 20% were seen once. The specimen sequenced was PBMCs or a T cell subset sorted from them (not recorded which). The receptors come from an adult woman who had mild COVID-19 (a few samples of this study predate the infection). Cell type and time point are not known.

The chain joins TRBV3-1 to TRBJ1-5; D might be TRBD1 (6 bases). Trimming removed 0 bases from V and 0 bases from J, with 9 bases in between. CDR1 and CDR2 (germline): LGHDT, YNNKEL (reference sequence). The CDR3 totals 16 residues. CDR3 bases: TGTGCCAGCAGCCAAGAACCGGACAGTAGCAATCAGCCCCAGCATTTT. It yields the protein CASSQEPDSSNQPQHF.

This clonotype has only a few counts. This chain joins TRBV7-9 and TRBJ2-7; D gene ambiguous. V was pared by 5 bases and J by 7 bases, with 15 bases between. From germline, CDR1 is SEHNR and CDR2 FQNEAQ (reference sequence). This CDR3 contains 13 residues. As DNA, the CDR3 is TGTGCCAGCAGCCCCTCGGGCGGCGGAGAGCAGTACTTC. Translation: CASSPSGGGEQYF.